This TCR beta chain was retrieved from a study of glioma-infiltrating T cells after dendritic cell vaccination. Study in general: Glioblastoma patients came from Phase I and II dendritic cell vaccination trials.

Time point defined: after dendritic cell vaccination, including at tumor progression/relapse. PBMC were collected before vaccination, two weeks after the third vaccination, and at progression. Per the germline V gene, CDR1 is MNHEY and CDR2 is SVGAGI. The CDR3 has 14 amino acids. V was trimmed by 4 bases and J by 8 bases, leaving 17 bases between them. The immunoSEQ assay amplified TCRB CDR3 from up to about 2 ug DNA. Method: immunoSEQ multiplex PCR; TCRdb's copy keeps in-frame clones and lacks some. The repertoire holds fewer than 30,000 clones, with roughly 90% as singletons. This clonotype was obtained from a human donor with glioblastoma. The sequences come from blood, collected after dendritic cell vaccination. The chain couples TRBV6-5 to TRBJ1-2; possibly TRBD1 for D (5 bases). CDR3 in DNA: TGTGCCAGCAGTTCCGACAGCCCTTGGTACGGCTACACCTTC. The encoded protein is CASSSDSPWYGYTF.